A single sample is the source of the 10 T cell receptor beta chains below, sequenced in a study of T-cell memory formation after mild COVID-19. TCRdb fed the 5' RACE reads into MiXCR, producing one record per CDR3 protein. The sample comprises fewer than 110,000 distinct CDR3 sequences, approximately 15% of which are singletons, and 35% to 40% rests with the top ten. The sequenced material came from PBMCs or a T cell subset sorted from them (not recorded which). The receptors derive from a man aged 18 to 29 who had mild COVID-19 (a few samples of this study predate the infection). Cell type and time point are not known.

In this sample, this clonotype turned up a few times. V and J are TRBV24-1 and TRBJ2-1; D is unclear. This CDR3 contains 11 residues. Trimming took 1 base from V and 6 from J, leaving 0 bases between them. Germline loops: CDR1 KGHDR, CDR2 SFDVKD. This CDR3 reads CATSDFNEQFF. Written as DNA, the CDR3 is TGTGCCACCAGTGATTTCAATGAGCAGTTCTTC.

This rearrangement joins TRBV6-1 to TRBJ2-1; 13 bases line up with TRBD2. In germline, CDR1 is MNHNS, CDR2 SASEGT. The CDR3 length is 16 residues. Germline trimming cut 3 bases from V and 8 bases from J; bases unmatched to any gene: 7. The CDR3 coding sequence is TGTGCCAGCAGTGATCGGTTTGGACTAGCGGGGGATGAGCAGTTCTTC. Residues: CASSDRFGLAGDEQFF.

The chain links TRBV29-1 to TRBJ1-1; D perhaps matches TRBD1 (5 bases). Germline lookup yields CDR1 SQVTM and CDR2 ANQGSEA. Trimming removed 4 bases from V and 0 bases from J, with 12 bases in between. The CDR3 is 14 residues long. The CDR3 DNA reads as TGCAGCGTTGTCGCGGGGGGGTTGAACACTGAAGCTTTCTTT. Translation: CSVVAGGLNTEAFF.

Ten or more counts support this clonotype. The chain is built from TRBV4-3 and TRBJ2-1; D possibly corresponds to TRBD1 (8 bases). Per the germline V gene, CDR1 is LGHNA and CDR2 is YSLEER. CDR3 length: 17 residues. V shed 2 bases and J shed 8 bases, with 22 bases lying between them. The CDR3 here is CASSQRGVGQAADEQFF. CDR3 in DNA: TGCGCCAGCAGCCAACGGGGGGTGGGACAGGCGGCGGATGAGCAGTTCTTC.

The chain combines TRBV5-1 with TRBJ2-1, with D perhaps TRBD1 (6 bases). This CDR3 spans 13 amino acids. Germline CDR1 reads SGHRS; CDR2 reads YFSETQ. V was trimmed by 4 bases and J by 5 bases, leaving 10 bases between them. In DNA, the CDR3 is TGCGCCAGCAGCCCCCACAGGGACAATGAGCAGTTCTTC. Encoded protein: CASSPHRDNEQFF.

This clonotype was seen many times. This rearrangement joins TRBV7-9 to TRBJ2-5; D perhaps matches TRBD1 (5 bases). This CDR3 is built from 15 residues. The ends were cut back, 8 bases at V and 7 bases at J, with 23 bases in the middle. Germline lookup yields CDR1 SEHNR and CDR2 FQNEAQ (reference sequence). The CDR3 sequence is CASGEGNRQTGTQYF. CDR3 DNA sequence: TGTGCCAGCGGAGAAGGGAACAGGCAAACAGGGACCCAGTACTTC.

This clonotype has just a few counts. This chain uses TRBV7-2 with TRBJ1-5; D uncertain. The V gene lost 5 bases and the J gene lost 0 bases, with 11 bases spanning the gap. CDR3 length equals 15 residues. Looked up from germline, CDR1 is SGHTA and CDR2 is FQGNSA. Here the CDR3 reads CASSPRGHSNQPQHF. The CDR3 region has the DNA TGTGCCAGCAGCCCGCGTGGCCATAGCAATCAGCCCCAGCATTTT.

This clonotype was seen only a few times. The chain combines TRBV10-1 with TRBJ2-3; D might be TRBD2 (5 bases). Trimming removed 4 bases at V and 5 bases at J, with 10 bases between. CDR3 length: 13 amino acids. Germline CDR1 reads WNHNN; CDR2 reads SYGVQD (reference sequence). CDR3 sequence: CASSGETGDTQYF. In nucleotides, the CDR3 is TGCGCCAGCAGTGGGGAGACGGGAGATACGCAGTATTTT.

This clonotype was seen more than once but under ten times. CDR3 coding DNA: TGCGCCAGCAGCCCGTACTCGACAGGGGGAGCAGACGAGCAGTACTTC. Translated, it gives CASSPYSTGGADEQYF. The genes are TRBV4-3 and TRBJ2-7; 9 bases line up with TRBD1. Germline V gives CDR1 LGHNA, CDR2 YSLEER. The CDR3 length is 16 residues. The V and J ends lost 4 bases and 5 bases, in that order; junction bases with no gene match: 12.

The chain is built from TRBV7-2 and TRBJ1-1; possibly TRBD1 for D (5 bases). CDR1 is SGHTA and CDR2 is FQGNSA in the germline V gene. This CDR3 has 15 residues. V lost 1 base to trimming and J lost 4 bases, with 13 bases between them. The DNA of the CDR3 is TGTGCCAGCAGCTTAGTACCGGGGCCGGCCACTGAAGCTTTCTTT. This translates into CASSLVPGPATEAFF.